This T cell receptor beta chain emerged from a study of siplizumab effects on memory and regulatory T cells. Profiling relied on immunoSEQ multiplex PCR, and the TCRdb table lists in-frame clones only, not all of them. The sample shows tens of thousands of clones, approximately 95% of them seen only once. This clone was seen only once. The target antigen is unknown. Regarding the study as a whole: A naive or memory phenotype could not be assigned to roughly 80-95% of the proliferating CD4+ or CD8+ clones. Naive T cells seemed more diverse than memory cells and seemed major alloresponse contributors. Left unconfirmed was the suppressive function of proliferating Tregs from siplizumab cultures. Sequences that were alloreactive and traceable to unstimulated CD4+ memory cells were significantly reduced by siplizumab.

This TCR was sampled from a human donor in good health. Sequences were obtained from CD8+ T cells sorted from blood.

The CDR3 nucleotides are TGTGCCAGCAGCTTTGGCGAAACGCCCCAGCATTTT. This gives the protein CASSFGETPQHF. This sequence joins TRBV7-9 and TRBJ1-5; D not resolved. Germline CDR1 and CDR2: SEHNR and FQNEAQ (reference sequence). V lost 3 bases and J 9 bases, leaving 9 bases between the germline ends. CDR3 size: 12 residues.